This is a list of T cell receptor beta chains from one sample in a study of blood T cell repertoires in COVID-19. Clones were sequenced by immunoSEQ multiplex PCR, and TCRdb holds only the in-frame ones, with some missing. The repertoire consists of a few hundred thousand clones, with 92% occurring once and the leading ten covering under 20%. What was sequenced was PBMCs or T cells enriched from blood (not recorded which). Receptors were obtained from a woman aged 25 to 39 who had recovered from COVID-19. CDR3s include the opening cysteine and the closing phenylalanine or tryptophan. The D gene is left open where the match is weak. Not every row has a clone size; where given, it reads once, few, many or a size class.

V	size	D	J	CDR3	DNA
TRBV4-1	NA	TRBD1	TRBJ2-7	CASSQGPDRASYEQYF	TGCGCCAGCAGCCAAGGCCCGGACAGGGCAAGCTACGAGCAGTACTTC
TRBV28	once	NA	TRBJ2-7	CASSPGIYEQYF	TGTGCCAGCAGCCCGGGGATCTACGAGCAGTACTTC
TRBV18	NA	TRBD2	TRBJ2-7	CASTWTSDYEQYF	TGTGCCAGCACCTGGACTAGCGACTACGAGCAGTACTTC
TRBV25-1	NA	NA	TRBJ2-5	CASRPPAGQETQYF	TGTGCCAGCAGGCCTCCGGCGGGCCAAGAGACCCAGTACTTC
TRBV3-1/TRBV3-2	NA	NA	TRBJ1-1	CASSQERRVSDTEAFF	TGTGCCAGCAGCCAAGAAAGGAGGGTGAGCGACACTGAAGCTTTCTTT
TRBV28	NA	TRBD2	TRBJ2-7	CASSLARGASGSDEQYF	TGTGCCAGCAGTTTGGCCCGAGGGGCTAGCGGGAGCGACGAGCAGTACTTC
TRBV13	NA	NA	TRBJ2-7	CASSLRGSRYEQYF	TGTGCCAGCAGCTTAAGGGGATCGAGGTACGAGCAGTACTTC
TRBV29-1	NA	NA	TRBJ1-2	CSVVPPGLYGYTF	TGCAGCGTTGTACCCCCAGGCCTTTATGGCTACACCTTC
TRBV21-1	NA	NA	TRBJ1-5	CASSNGSDQPQHF	TGTGCCAGCAGCAACGGCAGCGATCAGCCCCAGCATTTT
TRBV27	NA	NA	TRBJ1-2	CASSLFRGYGYTF	TGTGCCAGCAGTTTATTTCGGGGCTATGGCTACACCTTC
TRBV27	NA	NA	TRBJ1-1	CASSFNKNTEAFF	TGTGCCAGCAGTTTTAACAAGAACACTGAAGCTTTCTTT
TRBV30	NA	NA	TRBJ1-6	CAWNGPGVGSPLHF	TGTGCCTGGAATGGCCCCGGGGTGGGTTCACCCCTCCACTTT
TRBV3-1/TRBV3-2	NA	NA	TRBJ1-3	CASSQGGQWRSSGNTIYF	TGTGCCAGCAGCCAAGGAGGACAATGGCGCAGCTCTGGAAACACCATATATTTT
TRBV7-9	NA	NA	TRBJ1-1	CASNREENTEAFF	TGTGCCAGCAACCGGGAGGAGAACACTGAAGCTTTCTTT
TRBV4-3	NA	NA	TRBJ1-1	CASSQGWGRTEAFF	TGCGCCAGCAGCCAAGGATGGGGGCGGACTGAAGCTTTCTTT
TRBV10-3	NA	TRBD1	TRBJ1-3	CAISEVMQGVSLRNTIYF	TGTGCCATCAGTGAAGTTATGCAGGGGGTATCGTTGAGAAACACCATATATTTT
TRBV2	NA	NA	TRBJ1-3	CASRLGRRISGNTIYF	TGTGCCAGCAGGCTGGGGCGGCGAATCTCTGGAAACACCATATATTTT
TRBV18	NA	NA	TRBJ2-1	CASSPPSVVGYEQFF	TGTGCCAGCTCACCACCGTCGGTAGTCGGGTATGAGCAGTTCTTC
TRBV9	NA	NA	TRBJ2-5	CASSVSGPETQYF	TGTGCCAGCAGCGTATCGGGTCCAGAGACCCAGTACTTC
TRBV2	NA	TRBD1	TRBJ1-2	CASSEATGGFWDGYTF	TGTGCCAGCAGTGAAGCTACAGGGGGATTTTGGGATGGCTACACCTTC
TRBV21-1	NA	NA	TRBJ1-5	CASSKEAGEGRNQPQHF	TGTGCCAGCAGCAAAGAAGCAGGGGAGGGGCGCAATCAGCCCCAGCATTTT
TRBV4-2	NA	TRBD1	TRBJ1-2	CASSHPGGQGGTGYTF	TGTGCCAGCAGCCACCCTGGGGGACAGGGAGGGACTGGCTACACCTTC
TRBV6-2/TRBV6-3	once	TRBD1	TRBJ2-5	CASSPTGPQETQYF	TGTGCCAGCAGTCCGACAGGGCCCCAAGAGACCCAGTACTTC
TRBV3-1/TRBV3-2	NA	NA	TRBJ2-7	CASSPSPGYEQYF	TGTGCCAGCAGCCCATCTCCAGGGTACGAGCAGTACTTC
TRBV7-2	once	TRBD2	TRBJ2-5	CASSLDGPGLRRETQYF	TGTGCCAGCAGCTTAGATGGTCCGGGACTAAGAAGGGAGACCCAGTACTTC
TRBV12-3/TRBV12-4	NA	NA	TRBJ2-7	CASSFSGGEQYF	TGTGCCAGCAGTTTTTCCGGAGGCGAGCAGTACTTC
TRBV2	NA	NA	TRBJ1-2	CASSQDLGGYTF	TGTGCCAGCAGCCAGGATTTAGGTGGCTACACCTTC
TRBV7-2	NA	TRBD2	TRBJ2-2	CASIVNPGLAGTGELFF	TGTGCCAGCATCGTTAACCCGGGACTAGCGGGTACCGGGGAGCTGTTTTTT
TRBV5-5	NA	TRBD1	TRBJ1-4	CASSGTGKKLFF	TGTGCCAGCAGCGGGACAGGGAAAAAACTGTTTTTT
TRBV29-1	NA	NA	TRBJ2-1	CSVGAGQNEQFF	TGCAGCGTTGGAGCAGGACAGAATGAGCAGTTCTTC
TRBV20-1	NA	NA	TRBJ2-5	CSARREETQYF	TGCAGTGCGAGGCGGGAAGAGACCCAGTACTTC
TRBV7-2	NA	NA	TRBJ1-4	CASSREGVGGQLFF	TGTGCCAGCAGCAGAGAAGGGGTGGGTGGACAACTGTTTTTT
TRBV28	NA	TRBD1	TRBJ1-1	CASSVGQGLGEAFF	TGTGCCAGCAGTGTGGGACAGGGGCTCGGTGAAGCTTTCTTT
TRBV13	NA	TRBD1	TRBJ1-2	CASSLADRADGYTF	TGTGCCAGCAGCTTAGCTGACAGGGCCGATGGCTACACCTTC
TRBV10-3	NA	NA	TRBJ2-1	CAAWGDRQKAGSSYNEQFF	TGTGCCGCATGGGGGGACAGGCAAAAAGCGGGATCCTCCTACAATGAGCAGTTCTTC